These T cell receptor beta chains were read from a single sample in a study of T-cell memory formation after mild COVID-19. Using its own MiXCR run on the 5' RACE reads, TCRdb lists one record per CDR3 protein. Counted here are tens of thousands of distinct CDR3 sequences, roughly 13% occurring once; the ten biggest clones make up 40% to 45%. Sequencing used PBMCs or a T cell subset sorted from them (not recorded which). These receptors all stem from a man younger than 30 who had mild COVID-19 (a few samples of this study predate the infection). Cell type and time point are not known. Both conserved end residues are part of each CDR3. The D gene is left open where the match is weak. Clone size is given for some rows only: seen once, a few or many times, or a class if the clone is expanded.

v_call: TRBV9; d_call: .; j_call: TRBJ2-5; clone_size: many; cdr3_aa: CASSIAGTLQETQYF; cdr3_nt: TGTGCCAGCAGCATTGCCGGGACTCTACAAGAGACCCAGTACTTC
v_call: TRBV5-1; d_call: .; j_call: TRBJ2-5; clone_size: few; cdr3_aa: CASSLVLVNQETQYF; cdr3_nt: TGCGCCAGCAGCTTGGTATTGGTAAACCAAGAGACCCAGTACTTC
v_call: TRBV6-5; d_call: .; j_call: TRBJ2-3; clone_size: few; cdr3_aa: CASSYAGPLNTQYF; cdr3_nt: TGTGCCAGCAGTTATGCGGGACCCCTAAATACGCAGTATTTT
v_call: TRBV7-2; d_call: .; j_call: TRBJ2-1; clone_size: few; cdr3_aa: CASSLAIQTSYNEQFF; cdr3_nt: TGTGCCAGCAGCTTAGCAATTCAAACCTCCTACAATGAGCAGTTCTTC
v_call: TRBV7-9; d_call: TRBD1; j_call: TRBJ2-2; clone_size: .; cdr3_aa: CASSLWSSTGSTGELFF; cdr3_nt: TGTGCCAGCAGCTTATGGAGTTCGACAGGGAGTACCGGGGAGCTGTTTTTT
v_call: TRBV19; d_call: .; j_call: TRBJ2-2; clone_size: .; cdr3_aa: CAIAGVTGELFF; cdr3_nt: TGTGCCATTGCGGGCGTGACCGGGGAGCTGTTTTTT
v_call: TRBV7-8; d_call: .; j_call: TRBJ2-2; clone_size: few; cdr3_aa: CASKVQGSSPYTGELFF; cdr3_nt: TGTGCCAGCAAGGTACAGGGATCCAGCCCTTACACCGGGGAGCTGTTTTTT
v_call: TRBV5-6; d_call: TRBD2; j_call: TRBJ2-2; clone_size: few; cdr3_aa: CASAPKRGPDTGELFF; cdr3_nt: TGTGCCAGCGCCCCAAAGCGGGGCCCCGACACCGGGGAGCTGTTTTTT
v_call: TRBV7-9; d_call: .; j_call: TRBJ2-3; clone_size: .; cdr3_aa: CASSSDPADTQYF; cdr3_nt: TGTGCCAGCAGCTCAGACCCGGCAGATACGCAGTATTTT
v_call: TRBV7-7; d_call: .; j_call: TRBJ2-2; clone_size: few; cdr3_aa: CASSLSLLAANTGELFF; cdr3_nt: TGTGCCAGCAGCTTGTCTTTATTGGCAGCTAACACCGGGGAGCTGTTTTTT
v_call: TRBV9; d_call: .; j_call: TRBJ2-2; clone_size: few; cdr3_aa: CASSGLSGTGELFF; cdr3_nt: TGTGCCAGCAGCGGCCTGTCTGGCACCGGGGAGCTGTTTTTT
v_call: TRBV4-1; d_call: .; j_call: TRBJ2-1; clone_size: few; cdr3_aa: CASSQSGRRANEQFF; cdr3_nt: TGCGCCAGCAGCCAATCGGGACGGCGGGCTAATGAGCAGTTCTTC
v_call: TRBV6-5; d_call: .; j_call: TRBJ2-5; clone_size: many; cdr3_aa: CASTPLAGRMETQYF; cdr3_nt: TGTGCCAGCACCCCACTGGCAGGCCGAATGGAGACCCAGTACTTC
v_call: TRBV12-3/TRBV12-4; d_call: TRBD1; j_call: TRBJ1-1; clone_size: few; cdr3_aa: CASSRDRHTEAFF; cdr3_nt: TGTGCCAGCTCCAGGGACAGGCACACTGAAGCTTTCTTT
v_call: TRBV13; d_call: .; j_call: TRBJ1-4; clone_size: few; cdr3_aa: CASSGSGDEKLFF; cdr3_nt: TGTGCCAGCAGCGGGTCCGGGGATGAAAAACTGTTTTTT
v_call: TRBV29-1; d_call: .; j_call: TRBJ2-3; clone_size: .; cdr3_aa: CSVAAGSAQYF; cdr3_nt: TGCAGCGTTGCGGCCGGGTCAGCGCAGTATTTT
v_call: TRBV20-1; d_call: .; j_call: TRBJ2-3; clone_size: .; cdr3_aa: CSARDFNSRDTQYF; cdr3_nt: TGCAGTGCTAGAGATTTTAATAGCAGAGATACGCAGTATTTT
v_call: TRBV27; d_call: .; j_call: TRBJ1-5; clone_size: few; cdr3_aa: CASAFQGNQPQHF; cdr3_nt: TGTGCCAGCGCGTTCCAGGGGAATCAGCCCCAGCATTTT
v_call: TRBV6-2/TRBV6-3; d_call: TRBD1; j_call: TRBJ1-2; clone_size: few; cdr3_aa: CASSYVTGQDYGYTF; cdr3_nt: TGTGCCAGCAGTTATGTGACTGGACAGGACTATGGCTACACCTTC
v_call: TRBV6-5; d_call: .; j_call: TRBJ1-1; clone_size: once; cdr3_aa: CASTPAGDCEGTEAFF; cdr3_nt: TGTGCCAGCACCCCGGCAGGGGACTGTGAGGGCACTGAAGCTTTCTTT
v_call: TRBV6-1; d_call: .; j_call: TRBJ2-2; clone_size: .; cdr3_aa: CASSELGIGELFF; cdr3_nt: TGTGCCAGCAGTGAACTCGGCATCGGGGAGCTGTTTTTT
v_call: TRBV30; d_call: .; j_call: TRBJ2-7; clone_size: .; cdr3_aa: CAWSGLRYEQYF; cdr3_nt: TGTGCCTGGAGTGGGTTGCGATACGAGCAGTACTTC
v_call: TRBV12-3/TRBV12-4; d_call: TRBD1; j_call: TRBJ2-7; clone_size: .; cdr3_aa: CASSQHGTGAIYEQYF; cdr3_nt: TGTGCCAGCAGCCAGCACGGGACAGGGGCTATATACGAGCAGTACTTC
v_call: TRBV11-2; d_call: TRBD2; j_call: TRBJ2-1; clone_size: few; cdr3_aa: CASSSHAAGGYNEQFF; cdr3_nt: TGTGCCAGCAGCTCCCATGCGGCGGGGGGCTACAATGAGCAGTTCTTC
v_call: TRBV4-1; d_call: .; j_call: TRBJ1-2; clone_size: .; cdr3_aa: CASSQGYRKNYGYTF; cdr3_nt: TGCGCCAGCAGCCAAGGTTACAGGAAAAACTATGGCTACACCTTC
v_call: TRBV19; d_call: TRBD1; j_call: TRBJ2-1; clone_size: .; cdr3_aa: CASSWGQLEQFF; cdr3_nt: TGTGCCAGTAGCTGGGGACAGCTGGAGCAGTTCTTC
v_call: TRBV4-3; d_call: .; j_call: TRBJ2-1; clone_size: few; cdr3_aa: CASSQEDRSGAYNEQFF; cdr3_nt: TGCGCCAGCAGCCAAGAGGACAGGTCGGGAGCCTACAATGAGCAGTTCTTC
v_call: TRBV7-3; d_call: TRBD2; j_call: TRBJ2-3; clone_size: .; cdr3_aa: CASSLAGGATDTQYF; cdr3_nt: TGTGCCAGCAGCCTGGCGGGGGGGGCTACAGATACGCAGTATTTT
v_call: TRBV4-1; d_call: .; j_call: TRBJ2-1; clone_size: .; cdr3_aa: CASSQQGSYNEQFF; cdr3_nt: TGCGCCAGCAGCCAACAGGGTTCCTACAATGAGCAGTTCTTC
v_call: TRBV24-1; d_call: TRBD1; j_call: TRBJ2-2; clone_size: few; cdr3_aa: CATSDWSGTGVLSTGELFF; cdr3_nt: TGTGCCACCAGTGATTGGTCCGGGACAGGGGTCCTCAGCACCGGGGAGCTGTTTTTT
v_call: TRBV6-2/TRBV6-3; d_call: TRBD2; j_call: TRBJ2-5; clone_size: .; cdr3_aa: CASRKVGTSGGSQETQYF; cdr3_nt: TGTGCCAGCAGGAAAGTAGGGACTAGCGGGGGATCCCAAGAGACCCAGTACTTC
v_call: TRBV5-1; d_call: TRBD1; j_call: TRBJ2-2; clone_size: few; cdr3_aa: CASSSGQGVGELFF; cdr3_nt: TGCGCCAGCAGTTCGGGACAGGGTGTCGGGGAGCTGTTTTTT
v_call: TRBV6-2/TRBV6-3; d_call: .; j_call: TRBJ2-3; clone_size: .; cdr3_aa: CASHGAIGQYF; cdr3_nt: TGTGCCAGCCATGGGGCCATCGGGCAGTATTTT
v_call: TRBV29-1; d_call: .; j_call: TRBJ2-7; clone_size: .; cdr3_aa: CSVTAPGESYEQYF; cdr3_nt: TGCAGCGTAACCGCTCCAGGGGAATCCTACGAGCAGTACTTC
v_call: TRBV6-2/TRBV6-3; d_call: .; j_call: TRBJ1-5; clone_size: few; cdr3_aa: CASSYQTGRSNQPQHF; cdr3_nt: TGTGCCAGCAGTTACCAGACAGGCCGTAGCAATCAGCCCCAGCATTTT
v_call: TRBV12-3/TRBV12-4; d_call: .; j_call: TRBJ2-1; clone_size: few; cdr3_aa: CASSPLLSSYNEQFF; cdr3_nt: TGTGCCAGCAGTCCACTTCTAAGCTCCTACAATGAGCAGTTCTTC
v_call: TRBV7-9; d_call: .; j_call: TRBJ2-5; clone_size: few; cdr3_aa: CASSLTGGEFFETQYF; cdr3_nt: TGTGCCAGCAGCTTAACTGGCGGGGAATTTTTTGAGACCCAGTACTTC
v_call: TRBV4-1; d_call: TRBD1; j_call: TRBJ2-1; clone_size: .; cdr3_aa: CASSQGRDRYNEQFF; cdr3_nt: TGCGCCAGCAGCCAAGGTCGGGACAGGTACAATGAGCAGTTCTTC
v_call: TRBV6-2/TRBV6-3; d_call: TRBD1; j_call: TRBJ2-5; clone_size: .; cdr3_aa: CATSPPRDRGLWETQYF; cdr3_nt: TGTGCCACCTCACCCCCCCGGGACAGGGGGCTATGGGAGACCCAGTACTTC
v_call: TRBV29-1; d_call: .; j_call: TRBJ2-5; clone_size: .; cdr3_aa: CSVVWGGETQYF; cdr3_nt: TGCAGCGTTGTCTGGGGCGGTGAGACCCAGTACTTC
v_call: TRBV19; d_call: TRBD2; j_call: TRBJ2-2; clone_size: few; cdr3_aa: CASSISGMNIGELFF; cdr3_nt: TGTGCCAGTAGTATTAGCGGGATGAACATCGGGGAGCTGTTTTTT
v_call: TRBV3-1; d_call: TRBD1; j_call: TRBJ1-6; clone_size: few; cdr3_aa: CASSPGTGVSPLHF; cdr3_nt: TGTGCCAGCAGCCCGGGGACAGGGGTCTCACCCCTCCACTTT
v_call: TRBV2; d_call: .; j_call: TRBJ2-7; clone_size: many; cdr3_aa: CATTLTDSYEQYF; cdr3_nt: TGTGCCACTACCCTGACTGACTCCTACGAGCAGTACTTC
v_call: TRBV7-8; d_call: .; j_call: TRBJ2-2; clone_size: .; cdr3_aa: CASSLSSGPRELFF; cdr3_nt: TGTGCCAGCAGCCTCTCGTCGGGGCCGAGGGAGCTGTTTTTT
v_call: TRBV12-3/TRBV12-4; d_call: .; j_call: TRBJ2-5; clone_size: many; cdr3_aa: CASSLFEETQYF; cdr3_nt: TGTGCCAGCAGTTTATTCGAAGAGACCCAGTACTTC
v_call: TRBV6-5; d_call: .; j_call: TRBJ1-1; clone_size: .; cdr3_aa: CASSYSGHQNTEAFF; cdr3_nt: TGTGCCAGCAGTTACTCTGGACACCAGAACACTGAAGCTTTCTTT
v_call: TRBV4-1; d_call: .; j_call: TRBJ2-4; clone_size: .; cdr3_aa: CASSLFWVRWNIQYF; cdr3_nt: TGCGCCAGTTCCCTGTTTTGGGTGAGGTGGAACATTCAGTACTTC
v_call: TRBV6-5; d_call: .; j_call: TRBJ2-7; clone_size: .; cdr3_aa: CASSYSAPYEQYF; cdr3_nt: TGTGCCAGCAGTTACTCGGCACCTTACGAGCAGTACTTC
v_call: TRBV3-1; d_call: .; j_call: TRBJ2-2; clone_size: many; cdr3_aa: CASSPPGEPGTGELFF; cdr3_nt: TGTGCCAGCAGCCCCCCGGGGGAGCCCGGGACCGGGGAGCTGTTTTTT
v_call: TRBV7-2; d_call: .; j_call: TRBJ2-3; clone_size: .; cdr3_aa: CASSSPSRGLLADTQYF; cdr3_nt: TGTGCCAGCAGCTCCCCCTCGCGGGGACTCCTCGCGGATACGCAGTATTTT
v_call: TRBV27; d_call: TRBD2; j_call: TRBJ2-3; clone_size: .; cdr3_aa: CASTLGGRSTDTQYF; cdr3_nt: TGTGCCAGCACCCTGGGAGGGAGGAGTACAGATACGCAGTATTTT
v_call: TRBV7-9; d_call: .; j_call: TRBJ2-1; clone_size: .; cdr3_aa: CASRLYNEQFF; cdr3_nt: TGTGCCAGCCGTCTTTACAATGAGCAGTTCTTC